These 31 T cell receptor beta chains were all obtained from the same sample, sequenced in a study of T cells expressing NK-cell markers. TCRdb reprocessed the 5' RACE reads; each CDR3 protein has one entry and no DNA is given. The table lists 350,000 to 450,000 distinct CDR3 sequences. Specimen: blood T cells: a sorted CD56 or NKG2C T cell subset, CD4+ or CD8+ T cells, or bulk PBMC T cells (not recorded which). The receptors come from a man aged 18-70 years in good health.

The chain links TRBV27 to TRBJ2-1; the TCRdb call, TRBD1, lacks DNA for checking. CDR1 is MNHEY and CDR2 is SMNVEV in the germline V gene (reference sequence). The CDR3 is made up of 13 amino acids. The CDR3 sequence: CASSTPYRAQQFF.

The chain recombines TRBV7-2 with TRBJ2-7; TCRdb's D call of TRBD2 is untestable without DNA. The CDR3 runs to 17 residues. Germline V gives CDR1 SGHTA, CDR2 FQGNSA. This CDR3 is CASSLARSRGGSYEQYF.

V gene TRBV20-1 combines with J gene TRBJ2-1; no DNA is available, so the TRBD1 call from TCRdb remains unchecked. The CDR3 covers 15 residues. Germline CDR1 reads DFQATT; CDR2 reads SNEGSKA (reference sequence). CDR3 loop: CSASPPGQDSNEQFF.

The CDR3 reads CASSDAGVISGANVLTF. V and J are TRBV2 and TRBJ2-6; TCRdb names TRBD1, which stays unverified in the absence of DNA. The CDR3 has 17 amino acids. Germline-derived CDR1 and CDR2 are SNHLY and FYNNEI.

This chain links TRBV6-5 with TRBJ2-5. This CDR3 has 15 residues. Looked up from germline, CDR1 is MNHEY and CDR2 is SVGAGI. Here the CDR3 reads CASSYRQILQETQYF.

The CDR3 spells CASRDTTRTQYF. This chain uses TRBV3-1 with TRBJ2-5; TCRdb's assignment of TRBD1 cannot be checked, as there is no DNA. The CDR3 runs 12 residues. CDR1 LGHDT and CDR2 YNNKEL come from the germline V gene (reference sequence).

CDR3: CASSSSSTGDYEQYF. The V and J genes are TRBV28 and TRBJ2-7; TCRdb proposes TRBD1, but this gene call is untestable without DNA. The germline V gene has CDR1 MDHEN and CDR2 SYDVKM. This CDR3 contains 15 residues.

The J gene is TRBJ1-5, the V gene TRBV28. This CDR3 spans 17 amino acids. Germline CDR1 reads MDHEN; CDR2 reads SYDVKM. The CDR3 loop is CASSPSAAWGINQPQHF.

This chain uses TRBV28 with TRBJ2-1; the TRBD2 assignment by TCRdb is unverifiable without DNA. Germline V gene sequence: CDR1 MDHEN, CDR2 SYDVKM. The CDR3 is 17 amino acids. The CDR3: CASSPMPTSGSYNEQFF.

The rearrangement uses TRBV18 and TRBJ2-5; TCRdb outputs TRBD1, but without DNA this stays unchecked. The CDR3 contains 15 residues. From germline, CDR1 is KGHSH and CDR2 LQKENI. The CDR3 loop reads CASSLQGGFAETQYF.

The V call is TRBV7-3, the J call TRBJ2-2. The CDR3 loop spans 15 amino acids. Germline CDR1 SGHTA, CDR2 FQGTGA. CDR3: CASSLTPLGTGELFF.

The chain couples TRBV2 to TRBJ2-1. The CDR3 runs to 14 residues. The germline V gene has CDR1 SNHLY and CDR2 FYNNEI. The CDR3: CASRDASSYNEQFF.

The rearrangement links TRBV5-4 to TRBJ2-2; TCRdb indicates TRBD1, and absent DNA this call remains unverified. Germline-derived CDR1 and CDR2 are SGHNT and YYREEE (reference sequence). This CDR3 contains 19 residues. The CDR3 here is CASSFRQTRTIRNTGELFF. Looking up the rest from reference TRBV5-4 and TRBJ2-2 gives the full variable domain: ETGVTQSPTHLIKTRGQQVTLRCSSQSGHNTVSWYQQALGQGPQFIFQYYREEENGRGNFPPRFSGLQFPNYSSELNVNALELDDSALYLCASSFRQTRTIRNTGELFFGEGSRLTVL.

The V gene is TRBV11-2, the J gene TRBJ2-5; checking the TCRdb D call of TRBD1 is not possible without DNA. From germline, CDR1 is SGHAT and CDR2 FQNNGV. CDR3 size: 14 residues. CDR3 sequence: CASSLRGSQGTQYF.

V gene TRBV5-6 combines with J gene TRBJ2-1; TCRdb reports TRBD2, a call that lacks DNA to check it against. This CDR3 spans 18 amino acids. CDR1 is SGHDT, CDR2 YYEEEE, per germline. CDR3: CASSLDWGVKSSYNEQFF.

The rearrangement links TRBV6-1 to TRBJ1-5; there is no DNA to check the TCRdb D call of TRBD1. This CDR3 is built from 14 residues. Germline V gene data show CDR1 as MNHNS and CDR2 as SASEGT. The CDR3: CASNTGGTHQPQHF.

The chain's CDR3 is CASSYSATGPHSPLHF. J is TRBJ1-6 and V is TRBV6-5. This CDR3 has 16 residues. Looked up from germline, CDR1 is MNHEY and CDR2 is SVGAGI.

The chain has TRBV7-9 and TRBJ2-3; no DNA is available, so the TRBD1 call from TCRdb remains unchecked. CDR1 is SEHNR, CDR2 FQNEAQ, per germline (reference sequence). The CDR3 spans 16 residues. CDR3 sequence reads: CASSPGSGASTDTQYF.

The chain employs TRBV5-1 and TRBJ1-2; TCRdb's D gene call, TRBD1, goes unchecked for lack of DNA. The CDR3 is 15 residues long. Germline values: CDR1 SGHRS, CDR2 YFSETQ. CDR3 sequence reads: CASSSHLRPSYGYTF.

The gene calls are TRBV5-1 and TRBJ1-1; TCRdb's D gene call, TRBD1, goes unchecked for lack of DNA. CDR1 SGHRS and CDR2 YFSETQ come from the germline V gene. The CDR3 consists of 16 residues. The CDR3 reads CASSLSGGEGSTEAFF. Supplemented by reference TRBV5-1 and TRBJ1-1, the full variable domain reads KAGVTQTPRYLIKTRGQQVTLSCSPISGHRSVSWYQQTPGQGLQFLFEYFSETQRNKGNFPGRFSGRQFSNSRSEMNVSTLELGDSALYLCASSLSGGEGSTEAFFGQGTRLTVV.

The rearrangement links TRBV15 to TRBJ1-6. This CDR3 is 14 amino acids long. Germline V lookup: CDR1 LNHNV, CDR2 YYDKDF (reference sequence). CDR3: CATSGSSYNSPLHF.

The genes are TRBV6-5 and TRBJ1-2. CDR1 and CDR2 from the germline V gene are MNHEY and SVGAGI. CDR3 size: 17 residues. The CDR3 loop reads CASSYGPVFGRAYGYTF.

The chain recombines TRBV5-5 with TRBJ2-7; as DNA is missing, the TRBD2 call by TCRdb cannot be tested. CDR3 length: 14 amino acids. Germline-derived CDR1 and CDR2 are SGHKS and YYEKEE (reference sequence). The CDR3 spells CASSTAGLAAKEYF.

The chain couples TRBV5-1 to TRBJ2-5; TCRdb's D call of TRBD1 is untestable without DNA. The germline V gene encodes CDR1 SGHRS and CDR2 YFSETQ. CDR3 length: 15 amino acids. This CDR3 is CASSDGQALQETQYF. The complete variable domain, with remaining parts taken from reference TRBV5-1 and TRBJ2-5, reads KAGVTQTPRYLIKTRGQQVTLSCSPISGHRSVSWYQQTPGQGLQFLFEYFSETQRNKGNFPGRFSGRQFSNSRSEMNVSTLELGDSALYLCASSDGQALQETQYFGPGTRLLVL.

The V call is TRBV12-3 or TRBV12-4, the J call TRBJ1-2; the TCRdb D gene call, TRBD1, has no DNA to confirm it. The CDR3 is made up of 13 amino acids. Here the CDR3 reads CASSFGDRGGYTF.

The CDR3 sequence: CASSPPRRASTDTQYF. V usage is TRBV18 and J usage is TRBJ2-3. The CDR3 length is 16 residues. Per germline, CDR1 KGHSH and CDR2 LQKENI.

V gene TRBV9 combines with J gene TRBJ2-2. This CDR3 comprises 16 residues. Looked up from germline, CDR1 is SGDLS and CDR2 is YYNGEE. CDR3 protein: CASSVVGRTNTGELFF. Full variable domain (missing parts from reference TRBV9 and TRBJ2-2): DSGVTQTPKHLITATGQRVTLRCSPRSGDLSVYWYQQSLDQGLQFLIQYYNGEERAKGNILERFSAQQFPDLHSELNLSSLELGDSALYFCASSVVGRTNTGELFFGEGSRLTVL.

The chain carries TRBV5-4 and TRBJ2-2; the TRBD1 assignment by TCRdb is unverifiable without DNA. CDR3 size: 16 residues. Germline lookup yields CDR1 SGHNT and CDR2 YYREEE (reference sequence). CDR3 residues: CASSPEERSGSGELFF.

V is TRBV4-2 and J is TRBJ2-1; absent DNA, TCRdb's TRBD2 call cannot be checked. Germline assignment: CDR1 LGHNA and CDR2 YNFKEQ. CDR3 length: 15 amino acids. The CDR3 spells CASSQVSGGGNEQFF.

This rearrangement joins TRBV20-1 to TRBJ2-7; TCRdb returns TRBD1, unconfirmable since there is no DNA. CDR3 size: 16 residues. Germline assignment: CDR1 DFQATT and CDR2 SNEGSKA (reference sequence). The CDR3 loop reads CSARENSGMRSYEQYF.

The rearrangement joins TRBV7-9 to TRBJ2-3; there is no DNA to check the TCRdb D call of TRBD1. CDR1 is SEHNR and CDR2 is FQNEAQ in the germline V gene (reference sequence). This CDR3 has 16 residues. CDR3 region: CASSRTTRGVGDTQYF.